The 22 T cell receptor beta chains below all came from one sample that was sequenced in a study of T cell clonality in common variable immunodeficiency. Sequenced by immunoSEQ multiplex PCR; TCRdb stores in-frame clones only, minus some. Recorded here are some 28,000 clones, none singletons. Sequenced input: peripheral blood mononuclear cells. The receptors derive from a person aged 18 to 70 in good health.

Ten or more counts support this clone. The read is 3 residues too short to cover the CDR3 end, so that end is filled in from the germline J gene. The rearrangement links TRBV20-1 to TRBJ2-1; 8 bases map to TRBD2. From germline, CDR1 is DFQATT and CDR2 SNEGSKA (reference sequence). The junction had 16 bases not matched to a gene; V was cut back by 6 bases and J by 0 bases. The CDR3 covers 18 residues. CDR3 residues: CSARGSGDPRSSYNEQFF. CDR3 DNA (partial): TGCAGTGCCAGGGGTAGCGGGGACCCAAGGAGCTCCTACAATGAG.

This clone occurred many times. Read sequence stops 3 residues before the CDR3 end, and the germline J gene provides the missing end. The chain recombines TRBV11-3 with TRBJ1-1, with D maybe TRBD1 (6 bases). This CDR3 contains 13 residues. Germline lookup yields CDR1 SGHNT and CDR2 YENEEA. V shed 4 bases and J shed 3 bases, with 9 bases lying between them. The CDR3 loop reads CASSSHRDTEAFF. Partial CDR3 DNA: TGTGCCAGCAGCTCACACAGGGACACTGAA. The full variable domain, in which reference TRBV11-3 and TRBJ1-1 provide the parts outside the CDR3, is EAGVVQSPRYKIIEKKQPVAFWCNPISGHNTLYWYLQNLGQGPELLIRYENEEAVDDSQLPKDRFSAERLKGVDSTLKIQPAELGDSAVYLCASSSHRDTEAFFGQGTRLTVV.

On this clone: The CDR3 end is not reached by the read, which stops 3 residues before it; the germline J gene fills it in. This chain uses TRBV20-1 with TRBJ2-7, with TRBD2 as a possible D gene (5 bases). There are 14 residues in the CDR3. V was pared by 0 bases and J by 4 bases, with 13 bases between. Germline lookup yields CDR1 DFQATT and CDR2 SNEGSKA (reference sequence). CDR3: CSARDKRRGYEQYF. CDR3 bases read: TGCAGTGCTAGAGATAAGCGCCGGGGATACGAG.

This clone was seen ten or more times. The CDR3 goes on 3 residues after the read ends, and that part is filled in from the germline J gene. This chain uses TRBV6-2 or TRBV6-3 with TRBJ2-7; 10 positions agree with TRBD2. The CDR3 contains 15 residues. Trimming removed 6 bases from V and 0 bases from J; junction bases left unmatched: 5. CDR1 and CDR2 from the germline V gene are MNHEY and SVGEGT. CDR3 sequence: CASRRLAGASYEQYF. The DNA read from the CDR3 is TGTGCCAGCAGGAGACTAGCGGGTGCCTCCTACGAG.

This clone was counted between two and nine times. The missing CDR3 end, 3 residues past where the read stops, is filled in from the germline J gene. The chain joins TRBV20-1 to TRBJ2-3; TRBD1 matches 9 bases. Looked up from germline, CDR1 is DFQATT and CDR2 is SNEGSKA (reference sequence). CDR3 length: 12 amino acids. The DNA read from the CDR3 is TGCAGTGCTAGTAGGACAGGGGAGGCG. Residues: CSASRTGEA. The full CDR3 is CSASRTGEAQYF.

This clone was observed a handful of times. The read comes to an end 3 residues before the CDR3 does, leaving the germline J gene to fill in the end. The chain carries TRBV19 and TRBJ1-1; D perhaps matches TRBD1 (6 bases). CDR1 and CDR2 from the germline V gene are LNHDA and SQIVND (reference sequence). The CDR3 covers 19 residues. V was pared by 6 bases and J by 1 base, with 27 bases between. The covered CDR3 bases are TGTGCCAGTAGGCTACAGGGAACTTTCAAGGGGGTGAGGAACACTGAA. Translated: CASRLQGTFKGVRNTE. The entire CDR3 protein reads CASRLQGTFKGVRNTEAFF.

Notes on this clone: The sequence runs out 3 residues before the end of the CDR3; the remainder is reconstructed from the germline J gene. J is TRBJ1-5 and V is TRBV2; D ambiguous. This CDR3 contains 14 residues. Trimming took off 7 bases at V and 5 bases at J, with 15 bases between the two ends. The V gene's germline CDR1 is SNHLY and CDR2 FYNNEI. The CDR3 is CASKLRTGDQPQHF. CDR3 DNA, as far as it was read: TGTGCCAGCAAGTTAAGGACTGGCGATCAGCCC.

This clone was recorded at least ten times. Read sequence stops 3 residues before the CDR3 end, and the germline J gene provides the missing end. V gene TRBV5-6 combines with J gene TRBJ1-5; 7 nucleotides agree with TRBD1. The V gene's germline CDR1 is SGHDT and CDR2 YYEEEE. Trimming at V came to 3 bases and at J to 7 bases, leaving 4 bases not matched to a gene. This CDR3 region has 13 residues. Partial CDR3 DNA: TGTGCCAGCAGCTGGACAGGATCCCAGCCC. It is translated as CASSWTGSQP. The full CDR3 protein reads CASSWTGSQPQHF.

Comments on this clone: The read halts 3 residues ahead of the CDR3 end, with the missing end drawn from the germline J gene. This chain uses TRBV7-3 with TRBJ2-3, with 8 bases lining up with TRBD1. CDR1 and CDR2 (germline): SGHTA, FQGTGA. This CDR3 has 13 residues. The sequenced part of the CDR3 DNA is TGTGCCAGCAGCCAAGACAGGGGAGAGACG. It specifies CASSQDRGET. The CDR3, in full, reads CASSQDRGETQYF.

This clone was detected many times. The CDR3 end falls 3 residues outside the read, so it is completed with the germline J gene. This sequence joins TRBV5-1 and TRBJ2-5, with 7 positions matching TRBD1. The germline V gene encodes CDR1 SGHRS and CDR2 YFSETQ. Trimming cost V 4 bases and J 5 bases; bases outside gene matches: 11. The CDR3 has 15 residues. Partial CDR3 DNA: TGCGCCAGCAGCCCTGAACGCGGACAGGTCGAGACC. Its translation is CASSPERGQVET. The full CDR3 sequence reads CASSPERGQVETQYF.

This clone was seen repeatedly, ten times or more. Read data end 3 residues before the CDR3 end; the end is taken from the germline J gene. The chain couples TRBV29-1 to TRBJ2-3; no clear D. Trimming cost V 4 bases and J 1 base, with 3 bases left between them. CDR1 SQVTM and CDR2 ANQGSEA come from the germline V gene. The CDR3 runs 11 residues. The covered CDR3 bases are TGCAGCGTTGCCGGCACAGATACG. As protein: CSVAGTDT. The complete CDR3 reads CSVAGTDTQYF.

This clone was observed many times. Coverage ceases 3 residues before the CDR3 finishes, and the germline J gene fills in the end. The rearrangement joins TRBV7-3 to TRBJ1-2; TRBD1 aligns across 7 bases. The CDR3 is 14 amino acids. CDR1 and CDR2 (germline): SGHTA, FQGTGA. Trimming at V came to 5 bases and at J to 5 bases, leaving 8 bases not matched to a gene. CDR3 sequence reads: CASSPTGVGYGYTF. The CDR3 DNA, read in part, is TGTGCCAGCAGCCCCACAGGGGTAGGGTATGGC. Full variable domain (missing parts from reference TRBV7-3 and TRBJ1-2): GAGVSQTPSNKVTEKGKYVELRCDPISGHTALYWYRQSLGQGPEFLIYFQGTGAADDSGLPNDRFFAVRPEGSVSTLKIQRTERGDSAVYLCASSPTGVGYGYTFGSGTRLTVV.

The table lists this clone with many counts. Sequencing ends 3 residues short of the CDR3 end; the germline J gene provides the rest. The chain has TRBV29-1 and TRBJ1-1; no clear D gene. The germline V and J ends were trimmed by 6 bases and 4 bases, with 9 bases remaining between them. CDR3 length: 11 amino acids. The germline gives CDR1 SQVTM, CDR2 ANQGSEA. The covered CDR3 bases are TGCAGCGTCCCACAGAGCACTGAA. Translated, it gives CSVPQSTE. The complete CDR3 sequence is CSVPQSTEAFF.

The table lists this clone with many counts. Coverage ceases 3 residues before the CDR3 finishes, and the germline J gene fills in the end. V is TRBV20-1 and J is TRBJ2-1, with D possibly matching TRBD1 (6 bases). The CDR3 loop spans 16 amino acids. In germline, CDR1 is DFQATT, CDR2 SNEGSKA (reference sequence). Trimming stripped 3 bases from V and 0 bases from J, with 15 bases between. The CDR3 here is CSARILGAPSYNEQFF. CDR3 DNA, as far as it was read: TGCAGTGCTAGGATCCTGGGGGCGCCCTCCTACAATGAG.

Concerning this clone: The missing CDR3 end, 3 residues past where the read stops, is filled in from the germline J gene. The chain employs TRBV7-9 and TRBJ2-3, with D perhaps TRBD2 (5 bases). Trimming stripped 4 bases from V and 2 bases from J, with 10 bases between. CDR1 is SEHNR, CDR2 FQNEAQ, per germline (reference sequence). The CDR3 extends over 14 amino acids. Partial CDR3 DNA: TGTGCCAGCAGCTCCGGGGTCCCCACAGATACG. Amino acid sequence: CASSSGVPTDT. The whole CDR3 reads CASSSGVPTDTQYF.

This clone was counted at least ten times. The read halts 3 residues ahead of the CDR3 end, with the missing end drawn from the germline J gene. The chain uses TRBV7-3 and TRBJ2-1; 9 nucleotides align to TRBD2. V trimming: 1 base; J trimming: 8 bases; junction bases outside the gene matches: 6. The CDR3 runs to 15 residues. From germline, CDR1 is SGHTA and CDR2 FQGTGA. The CDR3: CASSLSGGGGYEQFF. CDR3 bases read: TGTGCCAGCAGCTTAAGCGGCGGGGGGGGATATGAG.

This clone was observed at least ten times. The CDR3 end falls 3 residues outside the read, so it is completed with the germline J gene. The genes are TRBV20-1 and TRBJ2-4, with D maybe TRBD1 (6 bases). The CDR3 length is 15 residues. CDR1 and CDR2 from the germline V gene are DFQATT and SNEGSKA (reference sequence). Trimming pared 6 bases from V and 0 bases from J, leaving 15 bases between. The sequenced CDR3 bases are TGCAGTGCCGTCGGGACAACTCTAGCCAAAAACATT. Its translation is CSAVGTTLAKNI. The complete CDR3 reads CSAVGTTLAKNIQYF.

This clone was detected ten times or more. With the read ending 3 residues before the CDR3 end, the germline J gene is used to fill in that end. This chain uses TRBV6-1 with TRBJ1-1; the D gene is possibly TRBD1 (5 bases). The CDR3 loop spans 13 amino acids. Germline V lookup: CDR1 MNHNS, CDR2 SASEGT. Deletions cut 1 base from V and 6 bases from J, with 9 bases between. CDR3 sequence: CASSEDRRAEAFF. The CDR3 DNA, read in part, is TGTGCCAGCAGTGAAGACAGGCGCGCTGAA.

The table lists this clone with a few counts. The read ends 3 residues shy of where the CDR3 ends; the end is completed using the germline J gene. The V gene is TRBV7-8, the J gene TRBJ2-2; possible D gene TRBD1, 6 bases. This CDR3 is built from 15 residues. The germline V gene has CDR1 SGHVS and CDR2 FQNEAQ. The CDR3 loop is CASSLGRQGPEKLFF. CDR3 DNA, as far as it was read: TGTGCCAGCAGCTTAGGGCGGCAGGGGCCTGAAAAG.

Many counts were recorded for this clone. From the germline J gene comes the end of the CDR3, since the read stops 3 residues before it. The chain links TRBV20-1 to TRBJ2-3, with D tentatively TRBD1 (5 bases). V was pared by 2 bases and J by 2 bases, with 11 bases between. CDR1 and CDR2 (germline): DFQATT, SNEGSKA (reference sequence). The CDR3 length is 14 residues. The sequenced part of the CDR3 DNA is TGCAGTGCTAGAAGTATAGGGGACACAGATACG. It codes for CSARSIGDTDT. The CDR3 in full is CSARSIGDTDTQYF.

This clone was seen repeatedly, ten times or more. The read is 3 residues too short to cover the CDR3 end, so that end is filled in from the germline J gene. This chain joins TRBV12-3 or TRBV12-4 and TRBJ2-7, with 11 bases fitting TRBD2. The CDR3 has 15 amino acids. V shed 5 bases and J 0 bases; nucleotides not matched to a gene: 3. The sequenced CDR3 bases are TGTGCCAGCAGTCTGGGACTAGCGGTCTCCTACGAG. This codes for CASSLGLAVSYE. The full CDR3 protein reads CASSLGLAVSYEQYF.

Remarks on this clone: With the read ending 3 residues before the CDR3 end, the germline J gene is used to fill in that end. The rearrangement uses TRBV7-9 and TRBJ2-5; a weak D match, TRBD2 (5 bases). Germline lookup yields CDR1 SEHNR and CDR2 FQNEAQ (reference sequence). V was clipped by 5 bases and J by 4 bases, with 8 bases between them. This CDR3 has 12 amino acids. The covered CDR3 bases are TGTGCCAGCAGCAAAGAGGGAGAGACC. Its protein product is CASSKEGET. The CDR3 in full is CASSKEGETQYF. The entire variable domain, with the rest obtained from reference TRBV7-9 and TRBJ2-5, is as follows: DTGVSQNPRHKITKRGQNVTFRCDPISEHNRLYWYRQTLGQGPEFLTYFQNEAQLEKSRLLSDRFSAERPKGSFSTLEIQRTEQGDSAMYLCASSKEGETQYFGPGTRLLVL.